The 28 T cell receptor beta chains in this list originate from one sample, sequenced in a study of CD4 T cells in relation to SARS-CoV-2 and coronaviruses. No antigen is known for these receptors. The assay was immunoSEQ multiplex PCR, and TCRdb's table has in-frame clones only and misses some. This table holds about 36,000 clones, about 80% found once. Sequencing input: naive CD4+ T cells from PBMCs, cultured in vitro. As to subset: naive CD4+ T cells isolated by negative enrichment. The receptors originated from an adult with COVID-19.

This clone was seen just once. The CDR3 DNA reads as TGTGCCTGGAGTAGAGGAGAGAATGAGCAGTTCTTC. Protein product: CAWSRGENEQFF. V usage is TRBV30 and J usage is TRBJ2-1; D is unclear. The CDR3 runs to 12 residues. From germline, CDR1 is GTSNPN and CDR2 SVGIG (reference sequence). Trimming removed 2 bases from V and 7 bases from J, with 9 bases in between.

The V and J genes are TRBV2 and TRBJ2-1; 10 positions match TRBD2. Looked up from germline, CDR1 is SNHLY and CDR2 is FYNNEI. This CDR3 is built from 17 residues. The J segment lost 4 bases and the V segment lost 7 bases, leaving 13 bases of the junction unmatched. The CDR3 is CASTGPSGTSAYNEQFF. The CDR3 DNA sequence: TGTGCCAGCACCGGTCCTTCCGGGACTAGCGCTTACAATGAGCAGTTCTTC.

This chain joins TRBV4-1 and TRBJ1-5; D not certain. CDR3 length: 15 amino acids. The V and J ends lost 0 bases and 1 base respectively, with 7 bases between them. CDR1 is MGHRA and CDR2 is YSYEKL in the germline V gene. CDR3 nucleotides: TGCGCCAGCAGCCAAGATAGATGGAGCAATCAGCCCCAGCATTTT. Protein product: CASSQDRWSNQPQHF.

This chain links TRBV4-1 with TRBJ1-2; D is undetermined. Germline-derived CDR1 and CDR2 are MGHRA and YSYEKL. The CDR3 is 15 residues long. V gave up 2 bases and J gave up 3 bases, with 13 bases separating them. This chain's CDR3 is CASSQQQSPDYGYTF. The CDR3, as DNA: TGCGCCAGCAGCCAACAACAGAGCCCGGACTATGGCTACACCTTC.

The rearrangement uses TRBV9 and TRBJ2-7; 8 bases are a match to TRBD1. V trimming: 2 bases; J trimming: 0 bases; junction bases outside the gene matches: 4. CDR3 length equals 15 residues. Germline V lookup: CDR1 SGDLS, CDR2 YYNGEE. The CDR3 loop reads CASSVGQGISYEQYF. The CDR3 DNA reads TGTGCCAGCAGCGTCGGACAGGGCATCTCCTACGAGCAGTACTTC.

The CDR3 nucleotides are TGTGCCAGCAGCTTCGGGGGGCACAATGAGCAGTTCTTC. This gives the protein CASSFGGHNEQFF. The J gene is TRBJ2-1, the V gene TRBV11-3; a possible D gene is TRBD2 (7 bases). The CDR3 spans 13 residues. From germline, CDR1 is SGHNT and CDR2 YENEEA. Trimming stripped 3 bases from V and 5 bases from J, with 8 bases between. Full variable domain (missing parts from reference TRBV11-3 and TRBJ2-1): EAGVVQSPRYKIIEKKQPVAFWCNPISGHNTLYWYLQNLGQGPELLIRYENEEAVDDSQLPKDRFSAERLKGVDSTLKIQPAELGDSAVYLCASSFGGHNEQFFGPGTRLTVL.

The chain recombines TRBV9 with TRBJ2-7; 7 nucleotides match TRBD1. V lost 0 bases to trimming and J lost 1 base; unmatched junction nucleotides: 4. The CDR3 sequence is 15 residues long. CDR1 SGDLS and CDR2 YYNGEE come from the germline V gene. CDR3 DNA sequence: TGTGCCAGCAGCGTAGGGGACAGAATTTCCTACGAGCAGTACTTC. Its translation: CASSVGDRISYEQYF.

The chain links TRBV28 to TRBJ1-4; D might be TRBD1 (5 bases). Germline loops: CDR1 MDHEN, CDR2 SYDVKM. With 5 bases removed from V and 8 bases from J, the gap between germline ends came to 21 bases. This CDR3 is built from 16 residues. Here the CDR3 reads CASSPQGAARWEKLFF. The CDR3 DNA reads TGTGCCAGCAGTCCACAAGGGGCCGCACGTTGGGAAAAACTGTTTTTT.

The chain is built from TRBV7-2 and TRBJ1-5; tentative D call: TRBD1 (5 bases). Trimming took off 4 bases at V and 5 bases at J, with 15 bases between the two ends. The CDR3 sequence is 15 residues long. Germline assignment: CDR1 SGHTA and CDR2 FQGNSA. DNA of the CDR3: TGTGCCAGCAGCTCCGGAACATGGGGGGATCAGCCCCAGCATTTT. Protein sequence: CASSSGTWGDQPQHF.

The rearrangement joins TRBV19 to TRBJ2-7; 13 positions match TRBD2. The V segment lost 1 base and the J segment 7 bases; nucleotides outside the gene matches: 1. The CDR3 extends over 14 amino acids. Looked up from germline, CDR1 is LNHDA and CDR2 is SQIVND (reference sequence). CDR3 bases: TGTGCCAGTAGTATAGCGGGACTAGCGGGAGAGCAGTACTTC. It specifies CASSIAGLAGEQYF.

The sample holds one count of this clone. The chain's CDR3 is CASTTHDPSHNEQFF. As DNA, the CDR3 is TGTGCCAGCACCACTCATGACCCGTCCCACAATGAGCAGTTCTTC. V is TRBV28 and J is TRBJ2-1, with D unclear. Germline CDR1 reads MDHEN; CDR2 reads SYDVKM. With 7 bases removed from V and 5 bases from J, the gap between germline ends came to 18 bases. There are 15 residues in the CDR3. The variable domain in full, with the rest retrieved from reference TRBV28 and TRBJ2-1, is DVKVTQSSRYLVKRTGEKVFLECVQDMDHENMFWYRQDPGLGLRLIYFSYDVKMKEKGDIPEGYSVSREKKERFSLILESASTNQTSMYLCASTTHDPSHNEQFFGPGTRLTVL.

This sequence joins TRBV5-1 and TRBJ2-1; 8 bases align to TRBD2. The CDR3 is made up of 16 amino acids. The germline CDR1 and CDR2 sequences are SGHRS and YFSETQ. V shed 0 bases and J 8 bases; nucleotides not matched to a gene: 10. The CDR3 sequence is CASSLVSGRGEDEQFF. The CDR3 bases are TGCGCCAGCAGCTTGGTTTCCGGGAGGGGGGAGGATGAGCAGTTCTTC.

The count of this clone is one. The CDR3 DNA sequence: TGTGCCAGCAGTTCCCCTTTGAGTTGGGGCGGTGGCAATCAGCCCCAGCATTTT. It yields the protein CASSSPLSWGGGNQPQHF. The chain carries TRBV28 and TRBJ1-5; TRBD1 might be the D (5 bases). CDR1 and CDR2 (germline): MDHEN, SYDVKM. The CDR3 consists of 18 residues. Trimming cost V 4 bases and J 2 bases, with 21 bases left between them. Full variable domain (rest looked up from reference TRBV28 and TRBJ1-5): DVKVTQSSRYLVKRTGEKVFLECVQDMDHENMFWYRQDPGLGLRLIYFSYDVKMKEKGDIPEGYSVSREKKERFSLILESASTNQTSMYLCASSSPLSWGGGNQPQHFGDGTRLSIL.

The CDR3 DNA sequence: TGTGCCAGCAGTGGATCGGTAGCGGGGACCTACGAGCAGTACTTC. Amino acids: CASSGSVAGTYEQYF. The genes are TRBV2 and TRBJ2-7; 8 nucleotides align to TRBD2. The V gene's germline CDR1 is SNHLY and CDR2 FYNNEI. CDR3 length: 15 residues. V shed 4 bases and J 2 bases; nucleotides not matched to a gene: 7.

This rearrangement joins TRBV5-1 to TRBJ2-5; 10 bases agree with TRBD2. CDR1 SGHRS and CDR2 YFSETQ come from the germline V gene. The CDR3 length is 16 residues. V lost 2 bases to trimming and J lost 5 bases; unmatched junction nucleotides: 9. This chain's CDR3 is CASSFSQAGGPETQYF. The CDR3, as DNA: TGCGCCAGCAGCTTTTCCCAAGCGGGAGGGCCGGAGACCCAGTACTTC.

The chain carries TRBV4-1 and TRBJ2-7; the D gene is possibly TRBD2 (6 bases). From germline, CDR1 is MGHRA and CDR2 YSYEKL. CDR3 length equals 15 residues. V was shortened by 0 bases and J by 2 bases, with 11 bases between the two germline ends. The CDR3 sequence is CASSQDAGTPYEQYF. CDR3 sequence (DNA): TGCGCCAGCAGCCAAGATGCGGGAACGCCCTACGAGCAGTACTTC.

Only one count was recorded for this clone. V gene TRBV6-5 combines with J gene TRBJ1-2; perhaps TRBD1 as D (6 bases). This CDR3 comprises 12 residues. V lost 11 bases and J lost 4, with 14 bases in between. CDR1 and CDR2 (germline): MNHEY, SVGAGI. The DNA for the CDR3 is TGTGCCTCGCATGTAGGGGGCTATGGCTACACCTTC. Translating gives CASHVGGYGYTF.

V is TRBV27 and J is TRBJ1-6, with D perhaps matching TRBD1 (5 bases). The CDR3 has 16 amino acids. Trimming removed 5 bases at V and 4 bases at J, with 15 bases between. CDR1 is MNHEY and CDR2 is SMNVEV in the germline V gene (reference sequence). In nucleotides, the CDR3 is TGTGCCAGCAGTCAATACGGGGACCGGTATAATTCACCCCTCCACTTT. Protein product: CASSQYGDRYNSPLHF.

The chain combines TRBV10-3 with TRBJ2-7; 7 bases map to TRBD1. Unmatched junction bases numbered 9, after V lost 4 bases and J lost 0 bases. Germline V lookup: CDR1 ENHRY, CDR2 SYGVKD. CDR3 size: 16 residues. DNA for the CDR3: TGTGCCATCAGTGGAGAGACAAGGACAGGCTCCTACGAGCAGTACTTC. Its protein product is CAISGETRTGSYEQYF.

The sample holds a few counts of this clone. The J gene is TRBJ2-3, the V gene TRBV7-3; 10 bases are a match to TRBD2. After removal of 0 bases from V and 6 bases from J, the junction contained 6 bases not matched to a gene. Germline-derived CDR1 and CDR2 are SGHTA and FQGTGA. CDR3 size: 16 residues. CDR3 in DNA: TGTGCCAGCAGCTTAACGGTAGCGGGAGGTCACGATACGCAGTATTTT. It codes for CASSLTVAGGHDTQYF.

The chain recombines TRBV29-1 with TRBJ1-5; D is undetermined. CDR1 is SQVTM and CDR2 is ANQGSEA in the germline V gene. V was trimmed by 7 bases and J by 0 bases, leaving 4 bases between them. CDR3 length: 11 residues. Here the CDR3 reads CSAGSNQPQHF. In DNA form, the CDR3 reads TGCAGCGCCGGTAGCAATCAGCCCCAGCATTTT. The variable domain in full, with the rest retrieved from reference TRBV29-1 and TRBJ1-5, is SAVISQKPSRDICQRGTSLTIQCQVDSQVTMMFWYRQQPGQSLTLIATANQGSEATYESGFVIDKFPISRPNLTFSTLTVSNMSPEDSSIYLCSAGSNQPQHFGDGTRLSIL.

This clone was seen a single time. The rearrangement uses TRBV27 and TRBJ2-7, with TRBD2 matching over 12 bases. From germline, CDR1 is MNHEY and CDR2 SMNVEV (reference sequence). The V gene end was trimmed by 3 bases and the J gene end by 3 bases; junction bases not matched to a gene: 3. This CDR3 region has 15 residues. The CDR3 sequence is CASSFTSGRFYEQYF. The CDR3, as DNA: TGTGCCAGCAGTTTCACTAGCGGGAGGTTCTACGAGCAGTACTTC.

The chain carries TRBV5-1 and TRBJ2-3; D not certain. V lost 6 bases and J 0 bases, leaving 14 bases between the germline ends. From germline, CDR1 is SGHRS and CDR2 YFSETQ. CDR3 length: 15 amino acids. The CDR3 DNA follows: TGCGCCAGCACCCCTTTCATTACTAGCACAGATACGCAGTATTTT. It encodes CASTPFITSTDTQYF.

Here the CDR3 reads CASSVPFGTDQETQYF. In DNA form, the CDR3 reads TGTGCCAGCAGCGTACCATTCGGGACCGATCAAGAGACCCAGTACTTC. The rearrangement links TRBV9 to TRBJ2-5; D tentatively fits TRBD1 or TRBD2 (5 bases each). Germline V gene data show CDR1 as SGDLS and CDR2 as YYNGEE. The CDR3 has 16 amino acids. Trimming stripped 1 base from V and 2 bases from J, with 15 bases between.

The chain joins TRBV13 to TRBJ2-1; tentative D call: TRBD2 (5 bases). Germline CDR1 and CDR2: PRHDT and FYEKMQ (reference sequence). The V and J ends lost 8 bases and 1 base respectively, with 9 bases between them. The CDR3 length is 13 residues. The CDR3 bases are TGTGCCAGCCAAGCGGTTTCCTACAATGAGCAGTTCTTC. This gives the protein CASQAVSYNEQFF.

The chain joins TRBV14 to TRBJ2-3; TRBD2 is a possible D gene (6 bases). V was shortened by 3 bases and J by 1 base, with 8 bases between the two germline ends. CDR3 length: 14 residues. Germline assignment: CDR1 SGHDN and CDR2 FVKESK. This CDR3 is CASSQTRRTDTQYF. In nucleotides, the CDR3 is TGTGCCAGCAGCCAGACTAGACGCACAGATACGCAGTATTTT.

The chain is built from TRBV7-6 and TRBJ2-5; 8 nucleotides align to TRBD2. The J segment lost 3 bases and the V segment lost 7 bases, leaving 7 bases of the junction unmatched. The germline V gene has CDR1 SGHVS and CDR2 FNYEAQ. The CDR3 covers 14 residues. CDR3 in DNA: TGTGCCAGCACCTTCGGGGGGGGAGAAGAGACCCAGTACTTC. Its protein is CASTFGGGEETQYF. Using reference TRBV7-6 and TRBJ2-5 for the parts outside the CDR3, the full variable domain is GAGVSQSPRYKVTKRGQDVALRCDPISGHVSLYWYRQALGQGPEFLTYFNYEAQQDKSGLPNDRFSAERPEGSISTLTIQRTEQRDSAMYRCASTFGGGEETQYFGPGTRLLVL.

The J gene is TRBJ2-1, the V gene TRBV2; D remains unclear. The length of the CDR3 is 14 residues. Trimming pared 1 base from V and 7 bases from J, leaving 11 bases between. The germline CDR1 and CDR2 sequences are SNHLY and FYNNEI. The CDR3 loop reads CASSEEVIANEQFF. The CDR3 DNA sequence: TGTGCCAGCAGTGAAGAAGTTATTGCGAATGAGCAGTTCTTC.